The clone carrying this T cell receptor beta chain was observed a handful of times. The record originates from a study of blood T cell repertoires in COVID-19. Study in general: There were acute and convalescent COVID-19 samples, and they came from the United States, Italy and Spain. Sources were T cells, B-cell-depleted T cells, or PBMCs; the material itself was cDNA or gDNA.

The CDR3 sequence is 15 residues long. Germline V gives CDR1 SGHRS, CDR2 YFSETQ. Deletions cut 0 bases from V and 3 bases from J, with 9 bases between. In the authors' methods: Amplification with reference gene primers provided the estimates of nucleated cell counts. Measured with immunoSEQ multiplex PCR; TCRdb has only the in-frame clones, and not every one. V, J and clone size are those of that table, while D and trimming were read from the DNA. The table records roughly 90,000 clones, about 82% of them present only once. Source material: peripheral blood. The receptor comes from a human donor in a cohort sampled during active COVID-19. The gene calls are TRBV5-1 and TRBJ1-4; weak D call: TRBD1 (5 bases). This CDR3 reads CASSLATGANEKLFF. The CDR3 coding sequence is TGCGCCAGCAGCTTGGCCACGGGGGCTAATGAAAAACTGTTTTTT.